The 8 T cell receptor beta chains below come from one sample, sequenced in a study of CD8 T cells in ankylosing spondylitis. MiXCR, applied by TCRdb to the 5' RACE reads, yields one record per CDR3 protein. Of approximately 340,000 distinct CDR3 sequences in the sample, roughly 15% are singletons; the top ten hold around 1%. The sequenced sample was blood, either unsorted or a sorted T cell fraction (not recorded which). These receptors came from a male donor with ankylosing spondylitis or in good health (not recorded which).

The chain couples TRBV4-1 to TRBJ2-4, with 7 bases aligning to TRBD2. Trimming removed 1 base from V and 5 bases from J; junction bases left unmatched: 5. The CDR3 sequence is 15 residues long. Per the germline V gene, CDR1 is MGHRA and CDR2 is YSYEKL. The CDR3 bases are TGCGCCAGCAGCCAAGCCGGGACTACCCAAAACATTCAGTACTTC. Translation gives CASSQAGTTQNIQYF.

This clonotype was recorded at least ten times. This chain uses TRBV4-1 with TRBJ1-6, with D hard to call. Germline CDR1 is MGHRA and CDR2 is YSYEKL. The CDR3 extends over 14 amino acids. V dropped 4 bases and J dropped 7 bases, with 11 bases sitting between them. The CDR3 nucleotides are TGCGCCAGCAGCCTCCCCGGGTACAATTCACCCCTCCACTTT. Translated, it gives CASSLPGYNSPLHF.

This clonotype was seen repeatedly, ten times or more. The chain links TRBV12-3 or TRBV12-4 to TRBJ2-5; D might be TRBD2 (6 bases). V was pared by 4 bases and J by 3 bases, with 12 bases between. CDR3 length equals 14 residues. For the CDR3, the DNA is TGTGCCAGCAGTTGGTCGGGCGGGAAAGAGACCCAGTACTTC. It specifies CASSWSGGKETQYF.

The chain links TRBV12-3 or TRBV12-4 to TRBJ2-7; 7 bases line up with TRBD1. The trim removed 7 bases at V and 0 bases at J, leaving 9 bases unmatched. CDR3 length equals 15 residues. The CDR3 DNA reads as TGTGCCAGCACCGCCTCGACAGGGTACTCCTACGAGCAGTACTTC. Translated, it gives CASTASTGYSYEQYF.

This clonotype was recorded a few times. The chain carries TRBV6-1 and TRBJ2-3; D gene uncertain. Per germline, CDR1 MNHNS and CDR2 SASEGT. Trimming cost V 5 bases and J 2 bases, with 11 bases left between them. The CDR3 has 14 amino acids. The CDR3: CASSRSKNTDTQYF. The CDR3 DNA follows: TGTGCCAGCAGTAGGTCTAAGAACACAGATACGCAGTATTTT.

The sample holds many counts of this clonotype. The chain recombines TRBV5-6 with TRBJ1-5; D is undetermined. Germline assignment: CDR1 SGHDT and CDR2 YYEEEE. V was clipped by 0 bases and J by 3 bases, with 7 bases between them. There are 14 residues in the CDR3. The CDR3: CASSLGGFNQPQHF. DNA for the CDR3: TGTGCCAGCAGCTTGGGTGGCTTCAATCAGCCCCAGCATTTT.

The chain joins TRBV6-1 to TRBJ2-2; D possibly corresponds to TRBD1 (6 bases). CDR1 is MNHNS, CDR2 SASEGT, per germline. Trimming cost V 5 bases and J 5 bases, with 15 bases left between them. This CDR3 has 15 amino acids. The DNA for the CDR3 is TGTGCCAGCAGTCCGGCAGGGGTGTTTACCGGGGAGCTGTTTTTT. Its protein product is CASSPAGVFTGELFF.

This clonotype was counted a few times. The rearrangement uses TRBV6-6 and TRBJ1-5; D is unresolved. Trimming stripped 8 bases from V and 0 bases from J, with 5 bases between. CDR3 length: 12 amino acids. Looked up from germline, CDR1 is MNHNY and CDR2 is SVGAGI (reference sequence). The CDR3 DNA reads TGTGCCAGCTTGGGTAGCAATCAGCCCCAGCATTTT. The encoded protein is CASLGSNQPQHF.